The rows below give T cell receptor beta chains drawn from one sample of a study of blood T cell repertoires in COVID-19. Repertoires were generated with immunoSEQ multiplex PCR, while TCRdb's copy carries only in-frame clones and drops some. The table has about 410,000 clones, approximately 90% seen once. Sequencing was done on a sample of peripheral blood. These receptors originate from a woman in her 30s with active or convalescent COVID-19. Each CDR3 is given with its conserved first and last residue. D genes are given only for firm matches.

TRBJ1-4	TRBV14	.	CASSQDRRAPEKLFF
TRBJ1-4	TRBV29-1	.	CSVEVSRGKLFF
TRBJ1-5	TRBV6-6	.	CASNDQGMGQPQHF
TRBJ2-5	TRBV14	.	CASSQVGGEETQYF
TRBJ1-2	TRBV29-1	.	CSVEVQGPYGYTF
TRBJ1-1	TRBV19	.	CASSRLGQMNTEAFF
TRBJ1-1	TRBV6-2/TRBV6-3	.	CASSLSNTEAFF
TRBJ2-1	TRBV5-1	TRBD1	CASRSGQGAFNEQFF
TRBJ1-2	TRBV18	.	CASSLRDSSYGYTF
TRBJ2-2	TRBV29-1	TRBD1	CSVAPRDRAGTGELFF
TRBJ1-1	TRBV6-2/TRBV6-3	TRBD1	CASSYTPGQGANTEAFF
TRBJ2-2	TRBV30	.	CAQGHLNTGELFF
TRBJ2-3	TRBV27	.	CASSPTRLDTQYF
TRBJ2-5	TRBV18	TRBD1	CASSPPGQAQETQYF
TRBJ2-1	TRBV5-1	.	CASSRDGSSYNEQFF
TRBJ2-2	TRBV28	TRBD2	CASSFQGLAGGIANTGELFF
TRBJ1-2	TRBV28	.	CASRRGVPSGGYTF
TRBJ2-3	TRBV6-1	.	CASSEVSAPAADTQYF
TRBJ1-2	TRBV29-1	.	CSVDSVSYGYTF
TRBJ2-1	TRBV4-1	TRBD2	CASSQVLAGSYNEQFF
TRBJ2-1	TRBV7-9	.	CASSLARDLDNEQFF
TRBJ2-1	TRBV24-1	TRBD2	CATSDSGGSYNEQFF
TRBJ2-3	TRBV6-6	.	CASSYGYRVDGDTQYF
TRBJ2-1	TRBV7-2	.	CASSLLINEQFF
TRBJ2-3	TRBV21-1	.	CASSKQAGGPQSSADTQYF
TRBJ1-5	TRBV4-1	TRBD1	CASSQVETGGGQPQHF
TRBJ2-7	TRBV18	TRBD2	CASSPGLVSGGAYEQYF
TRBJ1-1	TRBV29-1	TRBD1	CSVTRDRDSAFF
TRBJ2-2	TRBV2	TRBD1	CASSLVDRSVDTGELFF